These 21 T cell receptor beta chains came from one sample sequenced in a study of blood T cell repertoires in COVID-19 (dated by TCRdb to 2020 to 2022). Libraries were constructed by the immunoSEQ multiplex PCR assay. TCRdb provides this immuneACCESS table in a form limited to in-frame rearrangements. Some clones are lacking; in checked studies, under half of them reflect an unresolved V gene, and why the rest are absent is not known. The sample records 55,000 to 80,000 clones, less than 80% of which are singletons. 15% to 20% of the sample is held by the ten biggest clonotypes. Sequencing was performed on peripheral blood. The receptors were gathered from a man aged 60-69 years with acute or convalescent COVID-19.

The chain has TRBV2 and TRBJ1-6, with D unclear. V lost 6 bases and J 2 bases, leaving 11 bases between the germline ends. The CDR3 loop spans 15 amino acids. In germline, CDR1 is SNHLY, CDR2 FYNNEI. The CDR3 here is CASSHAGTYNSPLHF. The CDR3 DNA reads as TGTGCCAGCAGCCATGCAGGAACCTATAATTCACCCCTCCACTTT.

This rearrangement joins TRBV3-1 (or the pseudogene TRBV3-2) to TRBJ2-7; no reliable D call. This CDR3 is built from 12 residues. Germline V gene sequence: CDR1 LGHDT, CDR2 YNNKEL (reference sequence). Trimming shortened V by 1 base and J by 4 bases, and 5 bases separated the two germline ends. In DNA form, the CDR3 reads TGTGCCAGCAGCCAAGGACAATACGAGCAGTACTTC. Translation: CASSQGQYEQYF.

Here the CDR3 DNA reads TGTGCCAGCAGCTTTTCAGGGCCCCCCTACAATGAGCAGTTCTTC. Protein: CASSFSGPPYNEQFF. This chain uses TRBV11-2 with TRBJ2-1, with D perhaps TRBD1 (5 bases). The CDR3 has 15 residues. The V end lost 3 bases, the J end lost 2 bases, and 11 bases lay between the germline ends. Germline assignment: CDR1 SGHAT and CDR2 FQNNGV.

V usage is TRBV4-1 and J usage is TRBJ1-5, with D perhaps TRBD1 (5 bases). The CDR3 runs to 15 residues. In germline, CDR1 is MGHRA, CDR2 YSYEKL. V was cut by 4 bases and J by 3 bases, with 13 bases left in between. The CDR3 nucleotides read TGCGCCAGCAGCCCCGTCGACAGCTTCAATCAGCCCCAGCATTTT. Protein sequence: CASSPVDSFNQPQHF.

This chain joins TRBV20-1 and TRBJ1-5, with D possibly being TRBD1 (6 bases). Germline V gene sequence: CDR1 DFQATT, CDR2 SNEGSKA (reference sequence). Trimming took 3 bases from V and 0 from J, leaving 12 bases between them. The CDR3 consists of 15 residues. The CDR3: CSASPIGGSNQPQHF. Here the CDR3 DNA reads TGCAGTGCTAGTCCCATAGGGGGTAGCAATCAGCCCCAGCATTTT.

This rearrangement joins TRBV3-1 (or the pseudogene TRBV3-2) to TRBJ1-1; TRBD1 agrees at 7 bases. V shed 6 bases and J 6 bases; nucleotides not matched to a gene: 10. Germline loops: CDR1 LGHDT, CDR2 YNNKEL (reference sequence). This CDR3 contains 14 residues. CDR3 region: CASRPGRGSSEAFF. The CDR3 DNA follows: TGTGCCAGCAGGCCCGGCAGGGGGTCTTCTGAAGCTTTCTTT.

The chain employs TRBV19 and TRBJ2-1; 13 bases fit TRBD2. The CDR3 runs to 16 residues. CDR1 and CDR2 from the germline V gene are LNHDA and SQIVND (reference sequence). After removal of 5 bases from V and 5 bases from J, the junction contained 6 bases not matched to a gene. DNA of the CDR3: TGTGCCAGTAGTTATCCGGGACTAGCGGGACACAATGAGCAGTTCTTC. Amino acid sequence: CASSYPGLAGHNEQFF.

This chain joins TRBV7-8 and TRBJ2-7; the D is unclear. V lost 5 bases and J lost 4, with 15 bases in between. This CDR3 is built from 14 residues. Germline CDR1 SGHVS, CDR2 FQNEAQ. The CDR3 spells CASSPVGSRYEQYF. For the CDR3, the DNA is TGTGCCAGCAGCCCGGTAGGTTCGAGGTACGAGCAGTACTTC.

J is TRBJ2-3 and V is TRBV6-1; tentative D call: TRBD1 (5 bases). This CDR3 is built from 15 residues. V was pared by 1 base and J by 0 bases, with 8 bases between. CDR1 is MNHNS, CDR2 SASEGT, per germline. The CDR3 loop reads CASSEGQGSTDTQYF. CDR3 DNA sequence: TGTGCCAGCAGTGAAGGGCAGGGTAGCACAGATACGCAGTATTTT.

The chain joins TRBV5-4 to TRBJ1-4; D is perhaps TRBD1 (6 bases). V shed 4 bases and J shed 7 bases, with 17 bases lying between them. CDR1 is SGHNT and CDR2 is YYREEE in the germline V gene (reference sequence). The CDR3 has 15 residues. The CDR3 region has the DNA TGTGCCAGCAGCCCTGATACAGGGTCGCTTGAAAAACTGTTTTTT. This translates into CASSPDTGSLEKLFF.

The chain has TRBV5-4 and TRBJ2-2; 7 nucleotides align to TRBD2. The V segment lost 0 bases and the J segment 2 bases; nucleotides outside the gene matches: 7. From germline, CDR1 is SGHNT and CDR2 YYREEE (reference sequence). This CDR3 spans 17 amino acids. The CDR3 DNA reads TGTGCCAGCAGCTTGGGAGGCCTAGCGGCCAACACCGGGGAGCTGTTTTTT. Its protein is CASSLGGLAANTGELFF.

This clone has more than one count but fewer than ten. The rearrangement links TRBV18 to TRBJ2-1; 8 bases line up with TRBD2. From germline, CDR1 is KGHSH and CDR2 LQKENI. After removal of 3 bases from V and 14 bases from J, the junction contained 9 bases not matched to a gene. CDR3 length: 13 amino acids. CDR3 nucleotides: TGTGCCAGCTCACCGGCGGGAGGAGCCCGAAAGTTCTTC. It codes for CASSPAGGARKFF.

This rearrangement joins TRBV11-2 to TRBJ2-7, with D perhaps matching TRBD2 (5 bases). From germline, CDR1 is SGHAT and CDR2 FQNNGV. Trimming took off 4 bases at V and 6 bases at J, with 16 bases between the two ends. The length of the CDR3 is 14 residues. In DNA form, the CDR3 reads TGTGCCAGCAGCTCTCTAGGGAGCTTGCCCGAGCAGTACTTC. As protein: CASSSLGSLPEQYF.

This clone was counted a few times. This chain links TRBV19 with TRBJ2-7; 10 bases agree with TRBD1. The V gene end was trimmed by 8 bases and the J gene end by 3 bases; junction bases not matched to a gene: 1. Germline-derived CDR1 and CDR2 are LNHDA and SQIVND (reference sequence). CDR3 size: 12 residues. Here the CDR3 DNA reads TGTGCCAGTGGACAGGGGGTCTACGAGCAGTACTTC. This translates into CASGQGVYEQYF.

The chain couples TRBV7-2 to TRBJ2-7, with a tentative D call TRBD2 (5 bases). V lost 0 bases to trimming and J lost 4 bases, with 10 bases between them. Germline V gene lookup returns CDR1 SGHTA and CDR2 FQGNSA. The CDR3 runs 14 residues. This CDR3 reads CASSLAFKRYEQYF. In DNA, the CDR3 is TGTGCCAGCAGCTTAGCGTTTAAGCGGTACGAGCAGTACTTC.

This clone has a single count. The chain carries TRBV5-1 and TRBJ1-2, with D unclear. V was pared by 4 bases and J by 8 bases, with 15 bases between. The CDR3 covers 13 residues. The germline CDR1 and CDR2 sequences are SGHRS and YFSETQ. The CDR3 sequence is CASSVTVSGGYTF. The CDR3 DNA is TGCGCCAGCAGCGTGACCGTGTCGGGGGGCTACACCTTC.

The chain recombines TRBV4-2 with TRBJ2-1, with TRBD2 matching 11 bases. The CDR3 covers 17 residues. Per the germline V gene, CDR1 is LGHNA and CDR2 is YNFKEQ. J lost 2 bases, V lost 2 bases, and 5 bases had no gene match. The CDR3 nucleotides read TGTGCCAGCAGCCAAACCTTAGCGGGAGGGACCTACAATGAGCAGTTCTTC. Its protein is CASSQTLAGGTYNEQFF.

V usage is TRBV2 and J usage is TRBJ2-7; 8 nucleotides align to TRBD1. The V segment lost 7 bases and the J segment 3 bases; nucleotides outside the gene matches: 5. The CDR3 consists of 13 residues. The germline V gene encodes CDR1 SNHLY and CDR2 FYNNEI. In DNA form, the CDR3 reads TGTGCCAGCAATACGGACAGGGACTACGAGCAGTACTTC. This gives the protein CASNTDRDYEQYF.

V gene TRBV5-1 combines with J gene TRBJ1-4; D is perhaps TRBD1 (6 bases). CDR3 length equals 15 residues. V was shortened by 1 base and J by 8 bases, with 15 bases between the two germline ends. CDR1 is SGHRS and CDR2 is YFSETQ in the germline V gene. The chain's CDR3 is CASSLRHGGEEKLFF. The CDR3 DNA reads as TGCGCCAGCAGCTTGAGGCATGGGGGCGAAGAAAAACTGTTTTTT.

V gene TRBV24-1 combines with J gene TRBJ2-1; TRBD1 might be the D (6 bases). Germline V lookup: CDR1 KGHDR, CDR2 SFDVKD. Deletions cut 4 bases from V and 2 bases from J, with 14 bases between. The length of the CDR3 is 16 residues. The CDR3 sequence: CATSDSDSQAYNEQFF. CDR3 DNA sequence: TGTGCCACCAGTGACTCGGACAGCCAAGCCTACAATGAGCAGTTCTTC.

The V and J genes are TRBV4-3 and TRBJ2-3, with a weak D call TRBD1 (5 bases). V lost 4 bases and J lost 2, with 13 bases in between. The germline V gene encodes CDR1 LGHNA and CDR2 YSLEER. The CDR3 spans 15 residues. Written as DNA, the CDR3 is TGCGCCAGCAGCCCCTTAGCACAGGCCACAGATACGCAGTATTTT. It specifies CASSPLAQATDTQYF.